This T cell receptor (beta chain) comes out of a study of blood T cell repertoires in COVID-19. Study-level background: Material from acute and convalescent COVID-19 was sourced from the United States, Italy and Spain.

Trimming shortened V by 7 bases and J by 2 bases, and 14 bases separated the two germline ends. The length of the CDR3 is 14 residues. Germline V gene sequence: CDR1 LNHDA, CDR2 SQIVND (reference sequence). Using immunoSEQ multiplex PCR, the repertoire was profiled, and TCRdb retains in-frame clones only, with some absent. The sample lists 150,000 to 200,000 clones, 84% seen once, with more than 5.5% in the top ten. This TCR derives from a human donor in a cohort sampled during active COVID-19. V usage is TRBV19 and J usage is TRBJ1-1; maybe TRBD1 (6 bases). Specimen: peripheral blood. The chain's CDR3 is CASTTRGGNTEAFF. CDR3 DNA: TGTGCCAGTACCACTCGAGGGGGAAACACTGAAGCTTTCTTT.